The sequence of this TCR beta chain was determined in a study of human T cells and chemical hapten exposure. The library gave individual cDNA molecules unique molecular identifiers. Study processing details: Samples had a median of roughly 100,000 TCRs, ranging roughly 23,224 to 700,000. TCRdb called the RACE reads again in MiXCR, with one record for every CDR3 protein. These V and J calls rely on TCRdb rather than the paper's analysis. Among fewer than 100,000 distinct CDR3 sequences listed, about 8.6% were seen once. The study's findings and limits: TCRs above 1 in 1000 frequency stayed constant with DPC sensitization.

Sample time point: healthy volunteer bleed at 6 weeks. Blood, whole and unfractionated, served as the source for total RNA extraction. The germline CDR1 and CDR2 sequences are MNHEY and SMNVEV (reference sequence). Trimming left V 6 bases short and J 2 bases short, with 5 bases between. CDR3 size: 12 residues. This clonotype has ten or more counts. Its target is not known. The origin of this receptor is a female donor in good health. Some clones in this sample may be carry-over from other donors' samples. The sequencing sample was made of whole blood. This chain joins TRBV27 and TRBJ1-3; no clear D gene. The CDR3 sequence is CASSHPGNTIYF. Written as DNA, the CDR3 is TGTGCCAGCAGCCACCCTGGAAACACCATATATTTT.